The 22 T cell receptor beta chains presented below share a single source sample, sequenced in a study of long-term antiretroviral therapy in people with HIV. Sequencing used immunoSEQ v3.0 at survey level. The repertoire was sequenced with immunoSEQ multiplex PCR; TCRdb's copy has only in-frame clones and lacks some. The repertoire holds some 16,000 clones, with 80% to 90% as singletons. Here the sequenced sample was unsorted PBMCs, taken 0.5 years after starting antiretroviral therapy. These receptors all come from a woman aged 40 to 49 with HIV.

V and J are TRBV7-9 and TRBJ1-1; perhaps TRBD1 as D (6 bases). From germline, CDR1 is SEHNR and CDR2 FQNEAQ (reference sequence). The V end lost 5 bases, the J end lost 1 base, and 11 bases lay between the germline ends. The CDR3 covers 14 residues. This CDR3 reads CASSRKQGNTEAFF. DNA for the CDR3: TGTGCCAGCAGCCGGAAACAGGGGAACACTGAAGCTTTCTTT.

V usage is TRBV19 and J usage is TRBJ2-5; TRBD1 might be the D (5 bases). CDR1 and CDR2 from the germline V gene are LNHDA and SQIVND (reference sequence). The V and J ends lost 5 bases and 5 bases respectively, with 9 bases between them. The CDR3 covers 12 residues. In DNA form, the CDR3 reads TGTGCCAGTAGTGAGCAGGGTGAGACCCAGTACTTC. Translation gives CASSEQGETQYF.

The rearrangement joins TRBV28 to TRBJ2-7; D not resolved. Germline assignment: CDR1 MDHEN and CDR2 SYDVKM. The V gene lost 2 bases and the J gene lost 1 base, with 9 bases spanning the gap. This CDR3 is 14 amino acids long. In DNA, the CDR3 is TGTGCCAGCAGTTTAATCTCGTTTTCCTACGAGCAGTACTTC. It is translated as CASSLISFSYEQYF.

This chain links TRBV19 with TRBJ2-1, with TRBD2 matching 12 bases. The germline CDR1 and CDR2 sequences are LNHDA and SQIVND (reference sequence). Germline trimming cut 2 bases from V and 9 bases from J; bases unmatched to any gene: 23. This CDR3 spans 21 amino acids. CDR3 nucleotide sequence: TGTGCCAGTAGTATACCCCCCGGGCGTCGCAAGGGGTCTAGCGGGAGGGTTGAGCAGTTCTTC. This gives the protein CASSIPPGRRKGSSGRVEQFF.

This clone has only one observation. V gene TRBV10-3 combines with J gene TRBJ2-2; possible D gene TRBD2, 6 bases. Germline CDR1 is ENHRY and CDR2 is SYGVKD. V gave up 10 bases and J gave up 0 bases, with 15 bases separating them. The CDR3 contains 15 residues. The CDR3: CATLPGLANTGELFF. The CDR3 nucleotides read TGTGCCACCCTCCCGGGACTTGCGAACACCGGGGAGCTGTTTTTT.

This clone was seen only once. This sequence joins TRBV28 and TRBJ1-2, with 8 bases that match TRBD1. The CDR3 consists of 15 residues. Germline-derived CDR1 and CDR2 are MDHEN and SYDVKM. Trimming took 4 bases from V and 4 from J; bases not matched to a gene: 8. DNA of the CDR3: TGTGCCAGCAGTTCGAACCGTGGACAGGGCTATGGCTACACCTTC. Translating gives CASSSNRGQGYGYTF.

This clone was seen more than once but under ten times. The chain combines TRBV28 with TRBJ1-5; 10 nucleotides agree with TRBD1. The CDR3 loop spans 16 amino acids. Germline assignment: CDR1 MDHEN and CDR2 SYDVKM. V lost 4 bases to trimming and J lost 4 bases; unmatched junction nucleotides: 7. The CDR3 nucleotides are TGTGCCAGCAGTTCCCCGACAGGGGGCTGGAATCAGCCCCAGCATTTT. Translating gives CASSSPTGGWNQPQHF.

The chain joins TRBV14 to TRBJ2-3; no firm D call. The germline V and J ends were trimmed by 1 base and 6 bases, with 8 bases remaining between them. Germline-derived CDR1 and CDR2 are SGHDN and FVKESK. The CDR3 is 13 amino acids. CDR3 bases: TGTGCCAGCAGCCAAGTATCGAGGGATACGCAGTATTTT. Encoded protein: CASSQVSRDTQYF.

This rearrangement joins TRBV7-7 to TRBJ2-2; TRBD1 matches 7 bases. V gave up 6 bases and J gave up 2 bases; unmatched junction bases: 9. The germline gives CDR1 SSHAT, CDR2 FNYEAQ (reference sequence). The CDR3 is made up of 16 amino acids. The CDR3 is CASRGRDSPNTGELFF. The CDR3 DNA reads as TGTGCCAGCAGGGGCCGGGACAGCCCAAACACCGGGGAGCTGTTTTTT.

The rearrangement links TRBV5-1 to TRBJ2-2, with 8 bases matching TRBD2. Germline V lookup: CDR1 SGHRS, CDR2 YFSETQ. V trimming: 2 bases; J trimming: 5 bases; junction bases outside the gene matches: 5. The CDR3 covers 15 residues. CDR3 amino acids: CASSFMTGGTGELFF. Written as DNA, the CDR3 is TGCGCCAGCAGCTTTATGACGGGAGGGACCGGGGAGCTGTTTTTT.

The CDR3 sequence is CASSLEGSGRYEQYF. In DNA, the CDR3 is TGTGCCAGCAGCTTGGAGGGGTCGGGACGTTACGAGCAGTACTTC. The gene calls are TRBV5-4 and TRBJ2-7, with D perhaps TRBD1 or TRBD2 (5 bases each). Per the germline V gene, CDR1 is SGHNT and CDR2 is YYREEE (reference sequence). V was pared by 0 bases and J by 4 bases, with 14 bases between. CDR3 length: 15 amino acids.

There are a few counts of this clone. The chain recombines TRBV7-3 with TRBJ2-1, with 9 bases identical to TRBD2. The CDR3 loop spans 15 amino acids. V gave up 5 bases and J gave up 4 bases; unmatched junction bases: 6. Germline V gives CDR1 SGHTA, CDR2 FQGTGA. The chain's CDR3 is CASSPTSGPYNEQFF. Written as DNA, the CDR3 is TGTGCCAGCAGCCCCACTAGCGGGCCATACAATGAGCAGTTCTTC.

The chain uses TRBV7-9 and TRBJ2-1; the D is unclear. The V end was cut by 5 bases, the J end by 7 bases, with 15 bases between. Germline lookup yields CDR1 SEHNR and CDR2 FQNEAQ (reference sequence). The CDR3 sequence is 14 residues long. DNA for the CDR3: TGTGCCAGCAGCCCTCCTAGTATTTCTAATGAGCAGTTCTTC. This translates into CASSPPSISNEQFF. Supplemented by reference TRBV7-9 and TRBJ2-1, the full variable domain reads DTGVSQNPRHKITKRGQNVTFRCDPISEHNRLYWYRQTLGQGPEFLTYFQNEAQLEKSRLLSDRFSAERPKGSFSTLEIQRTEQGDSAMYLCASSPPSISNEQFFGPGTRLTVL.

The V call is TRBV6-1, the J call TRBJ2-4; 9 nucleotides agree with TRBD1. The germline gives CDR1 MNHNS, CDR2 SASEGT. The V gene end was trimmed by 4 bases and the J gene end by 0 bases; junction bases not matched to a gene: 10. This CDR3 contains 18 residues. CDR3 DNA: TGTGCCAGCAGTGCCGGGACAGGGAGTAACATAGCCAAAAACATTCAGTACTTC. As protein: CASSAGTGSNIAKNIQYF.

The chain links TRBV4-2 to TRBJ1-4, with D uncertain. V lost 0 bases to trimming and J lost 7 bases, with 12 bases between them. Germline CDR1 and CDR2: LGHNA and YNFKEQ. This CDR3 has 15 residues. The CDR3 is CASSQDNMDGEKLFF. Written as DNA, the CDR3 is TGTGCCAGCAGCCAAGATAATATGGACGGTGAAAAACTGTTTTTT.

CDR3 sequence: CASSSRTGRDQPQHF. CDR3 bases: TGTGCCAGCAGTTCGCGGACAGGTCGAGATCAGCCCCAGCATTTT. This chain joins TRBV6-5 and TRBJ1-5, with 7 bases that match TRBD1. The germline gives CDR1 MNHEY, CDR2 SVGAGI. CDR3 length: 15 amino acids. After removal of 4 bases from V and 5 bases from J, the junction contained 8 bases not matched to a gene.

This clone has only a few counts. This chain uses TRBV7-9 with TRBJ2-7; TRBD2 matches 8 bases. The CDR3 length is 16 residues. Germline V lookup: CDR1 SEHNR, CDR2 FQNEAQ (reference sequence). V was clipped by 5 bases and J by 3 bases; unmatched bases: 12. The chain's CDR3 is CASSTFDFREGYEQYF. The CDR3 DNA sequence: TGTGCCAGCAGCACCTTTGATTTCCGGGAGGGCTACGAGCAGTACTTC.

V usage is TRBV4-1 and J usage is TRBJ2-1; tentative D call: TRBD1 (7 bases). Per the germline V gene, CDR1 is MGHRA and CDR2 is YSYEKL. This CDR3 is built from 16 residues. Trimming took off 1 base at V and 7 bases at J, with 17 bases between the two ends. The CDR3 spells CASSQVGGQGGNEQFF. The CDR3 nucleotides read TGCGCCAGCAGCCAAGTCGGCGGCCAGGGGGGAAATGAGCAGTTCTTC.

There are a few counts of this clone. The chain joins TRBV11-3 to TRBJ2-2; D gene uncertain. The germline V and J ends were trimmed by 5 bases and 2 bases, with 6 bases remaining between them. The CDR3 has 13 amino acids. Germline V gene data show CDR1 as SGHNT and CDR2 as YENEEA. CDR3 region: CASSPLNTGELFF. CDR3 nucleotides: TGTGCCAGCAGCCCACTAAACACCGGGGAGCTGTTTTTT.

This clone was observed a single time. CDR3 amino acids: CASSLSTAYTEAFF. The CDR3 bases are TGTGCCAGCAGTTTATCAACAGCTTACACTGAAGCTTTCTTT. The rearrangement uses TRBV27 and TRBJ1-1; D remains ambiguous. The germline V and J ends were trimmed by 0 bases and 3 bases, with 8 bases remaining between them. Per germline, CDR1 MNHEY and CDR2 SMNVEV (reference sequence). The CDR3 has 14 residues.

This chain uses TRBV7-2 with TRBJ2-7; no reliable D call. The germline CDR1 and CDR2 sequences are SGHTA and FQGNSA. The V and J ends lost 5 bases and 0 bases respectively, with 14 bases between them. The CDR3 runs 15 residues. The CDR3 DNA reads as TGTGCCAGCAGCCAAGAGTGGCAGGCCTCCTACGAGCAGTACTTC. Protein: CASSQEWQASYEQYF.

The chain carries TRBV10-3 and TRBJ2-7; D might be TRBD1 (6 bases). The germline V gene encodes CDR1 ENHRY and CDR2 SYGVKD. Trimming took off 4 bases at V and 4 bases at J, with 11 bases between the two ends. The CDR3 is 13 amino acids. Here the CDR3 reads CAISGLDRYEQYF. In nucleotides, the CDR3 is TGTGCCATCAGTGGGCTAGACAGGTACGAGCAGTACTTC.